These T cell receptor beta chains were read from a single sample in a study of read filtering for tumor transcriptome and immune sequencing. TCRdb used MiXCR to reprocess the reads, holding one entry per CDR3 protein. The repertoire includes some 130,000 distinct CDR3 sequences, 10% to 15% of them detected once, and about 10% sits in the top ten. The sample comprised a population of CD138-negative cells sorted from bone marrow. The receptors were sampled from a donor at least 40 years old with multiple myeloma. Each CDR3 is given with its conserved first and last residue. D genes are given only for firm matches. Expanded clones are given a class, and other clones once, few, many or no size at all.

TRBV20-1	many	TRBD2	TRBJ2-3	17	CSARDFRLAGASDTQYF	TGCAGTGCTAGAGATTTTCGACTAGCGGGGGCCAGTGATACGCAGTATTTT
TRBV18	many	-	TRBJ2-7	15	CASSPEGGAPYEQYF	TGTGCCAGCTCACCAGAAGGCGGGGCCCCCTACGAGCAGTACTTC
TRBV3-1	many	-	TRBJ2-3	14	CASSHTGTLDTQYF	TGTGCCAGCAGCCATACCGGGACTCTAGATACGCAGTATTTT
TRBV11-3	many	TRBD1	TRBJ2-1	20	CASSLGAPGTGSKLPDEQFF	TGTGCCAGCAGCTTAGGGGCTCCCGGGACAGGGTCGAAACTGCCCGATGAGCAGTTCTTC
TRBV6-2/TRBV6-3	-	-	TRBJ1-1	14	CASNYASSNTEAFF	TGTGCCAGCAATTACGCCTCCTCTAACACTGAAGCTTTCTTT
TRBV20-1	many	-	TRBJ2-1	15	CSAIHRRGFLDEQFF	TGCAGTGCCATCCACAGGAGGGGGTTTTTGGATGAGCAGTTCTTC
TRBV29-1	many	-	TRBJ1-4	14	CSVEVGGGTEKLFF	TGCAGCGTTGAAGTAGGTGGGGGAACTGAAAAACTGTTTTTT
TRBV7-2	-	TRBD2	TRBJ2-2	16	CASSLFLAGLTGELFF	TGTGCCAGCAGCTTATTTCTAGCGGGACTCACCGGGGAGCTGTTTTTT
TRBV11-1	-	TRBD1	TRBJ2-3	15	CASSLNRGTADTQYF	TGTGCCAGCAGCTTAAACAGGGGGACTGCAGATACGCAGTATTTT
TRBV4-1	few	TRBD1	TRBJ2-5	14	CASSQDGQGETQYF	TGCGCCAGCAGCCAAGACGGACAGGGGGAGACCCAGTACTTC
TRBV2	many	-	TRBJ2-3	13	CASSVSLGDTQYF	TGTGCCAGCAGTGTTAGCCTGGGGGATACGCAGTATTTT
TRBV5-4	many	-	TRBJ2-5	14	CASSLAPGTETQYF	TGTGCCAGCAGCTTGGCCCCAGGGACAGAGACCCAGTACTTC
TRBV20-1	few	TRBD2	TRBJ2-3	18	CSAQTPSGGLVGTDTQYF	TGCAGTGCCCAAACCCCTAGCGGGGGCCTAGTCGGCACAGATACGCAGTATTTT
TRBV10-3	many	-	TRBJ2-5	14	CAISDSDYQETQYF	TGTGCCATCAGTGACTCCGACTACCAAGAGACCCAGTACTTC
TRBV28	many	-	TRBJ1-1	14	CASSHTSPNTEAFF	TGTGCCAGCAGTCACACGTCCCCGAACACTGAAGCTTTCTTT
TRBV6-1	many	-	TRBJ2-2	15	CASRWGQSNTGELFF	TGTGCCAGCAGGTGGGGACAATCGAACACCGGGGAGCTGTTTTTT
TRBV2	many	TRBD2	TRBJ2-1	16	CASSGTSGSRYNEQFF	TGTGCCAGCAGTGGGACTAGCGGGTCGCGATACAATGAGCAGTTCTTC
TRBV2	many	TRBD2	TRBJ2-3	21	CASSESWRLAGGRQSTDTQYF	TGTGCCAGCAGTGAGTCGTGGAGACTAGCGGGGGGAAGACAGAGCACAGATACGCAGTATTTT
TRBV12-3/TRBV12-4	many	TRBD1	TRBJ2-2	15	CASCDRGRSTGELFF	TGTGCCAGCTGTGACAGGGGGCGAAGCACCGGGGAGCTGTTTTTT
TRBV9	many	TRBD1	TRBJ2-1	14	CASSVVTGRNEQFF	TGTGCCAGCAGCGTAGTGACAGGGCGCAATGAGCAGTTCTTC
TRBV5-1	many	-	TRBJ1-1	14	CASSIGTANTEAFF	TGCGCCAGCAGCATAGGGACGGCCAACACTGAAGCTTTCTTT
TRBV6-2/TRBV6-3	many	TRBD2	TRBJ2-2	15	CASSYSGGSTGELFF	TGTGCCAGCAGTTACTCAGGCGGGAGTACCGGGGAGCTGTTTTTT
TRBV11-3	many	TRBD2	TRBJ2-1	15	CASSWGLAGPDEQFF	TGTGCCAGCAGCTGGGGACTAGCGGGACCTGATGAGCAGTTCTTC
TRBV11-1	many	TRBD2	TRBJ2-1	14	CASSWAGGGNEQFF	TGTGCCAGCAGCTGGGCGGGGGGGGGGAATGAGCAGTTCTTC
TRBV25-1	many	-	TRBJ2-3	13	CASRRGGADTQYF	TGTGCCAGCCGGAGAGGTGGCGCAGATACGCAGTATTTT
TRBV10-3	few	-	TRBJ2-2	13	CAIRGSKAGELLF	TGTGCCATCAGAGGGAGTAAGGCCGGGGAGCTGCTTTTT
TRBV29-1	many	TRBD1	TRBJ2-7	14	CSVRTGGESYEQYF	TGCAGCGTCCGGACAGGGGGTGAATCCTACGAGCAGTACTTC
TRBV12-3/TRBV12-4	many	-	TRBJ1-1	12	CASRRQNTEAFF	TGTGCCAGCAGGCGGCAGAACACTGAAGCTTTCTTT
TRBV6-1	-	-	TRBJ1-2	13	CAGSELGSGGYTF	TGTGCCGGCAGTGAGCTGGGATCCGGCGGCTACACCTTC
TRBV20-1	many	-	TRBJ2-5	13	CSAADKLQETQYF	TGCAGTGCCGCGGACAAGTTACAAGAGACCCAGTACTTC
TRBV7-6	-	-	TRBJ2-5	14	CASSFDRVQETQYF	TGTGCCAGCAGCTTTGACAGAGTCCAAGAGACCCAGTACTTC
TRBV2	-	-	TRBJ1-5	13	CASRGRINQPQHF	TGTGCCAGCCGTGGACGGATCAATCAGCCCCAGCATTTT
TRBV5-4	many	-	TRBJ2-1	15	CASSPNQGSYNEQFF	TGTGCCAGCAGCCCGAACCAGGGCTCTTACAATGAGCAGTTCTTC
TRBV3-1	many	TRBD1	TRBJ2-1	17	CASSHLGDRGLRNEQFF	TGTGCCAGCAGCCACCTAGGTGACAGGGGACTTAGGAATGAGCAGTTCTTC
TRBV5-1	many	-	TRBJ1-6	15	CASSLGTQGNSPLHF	TGCGCCAGCAGCTTGGGTACCCAGGGGAATTCACCCCTCCACTTT
TRBV5-1	many	TRBD2	TRBJ2-1	16	CASSLLASGRRNEQFF	TGCGCCAGCAGCTTACTCGCTAGCGGGAGAAGGAATGAGCAGTTCTTC
TRBV6-6	many	-	TRBJ2-7	15	CASSYDSASSYEQYF	TGTGCCAGCAGTTACGACTCCGCCAGCTCCTACGAGCAGTACTTC
TRBV12-3/TRBV12-4	-	TRBD1	TRBJ1-5	15	CASSPGTGGPQPQHF	TGTGCCAGCAGCCCTGGGACAGGGGGCCCTCAGCCCCAGCATTTT
TRBV18	-	TRBD1	TRBJ2-7	13	CASKPGTGDEQYF	TGTGCCAGCAAGCCCGGGACAGGGGACGAGCAGTACTTC
TRBV19	many	TRBD2	TRBJ2-5	16	CASSGTDAGLQETQYF	TGTGCCAGTAGTGGGACTGACGCGGGACTACAAGAGACCCAGTACTTC
TRBV7-9	-	-	TRBJ1-3	15	CASSSASNSGNTIYF	TGTGCCAGCAGCTCCGCGTCTAACTCTGGAAACACCATATATTTT
TRBV5-1	few	TRBD2	TRBJ2-3	16	CASSPGTSGNTDTQYF	TGCGCCAGCAGCCCAGGGACTAGCGGGAACACAGATACGCAGTATTTT
TRBV5-4	many	-	TRBJ1-1	13	CASSLSRDTEAFF	TGTGCCAGCAGCTTGAGCAGGGACACTGAAGCTTTCTTT
TRBV28	-	TRBD1	TRBJ2-7	14	CASSPTGVNYEQYF	TGTGCCAGCAGCCCAACAGGGGTCAACTACGAGCAGTACTTC
TRBV11-2	many	-	TRBJ2-7	14	CASSSGTLAYEQYF	TGTGCCAGCAGCTCTGGGACATTAGCATACGAGCAGTACTTC
TRBV7-8	-	TRBD1	TRBJ2-1	14	CASSGGTGANEQFF	TGTGCCAGCAGCGGCGGGACAGGGGCAAATGAGCAGTTCTTC
TRBV29-1	many	-	TRBJ2-1	13	CSVDNYSYNEQFF	TGCAGCGTCGACAACTACTCCTACAATGAGCAGTTCTTC
TRBV19	few	-	TRBJ2-2	14	CASSIKGSTGELFF	TGTGCCAGTAGTATCAAGGGAAGCACCGGGGAGCTGTTTTTT
TRBV29-1	many	-	TRBJ2-1	11	CSVEGGNEQFF	TGCAGCGTTGAGGGGGGTAATGAGCAGTTCTTC
TRBV3-1	-	-	TRBJ2-3	16	CASSHVAASSTDTQYF	TGTGCCAGCAGCCACGTAGCGGCAAGTAGCACAGATACGCAGTATTTT
TRBV3-1	many	-	TRBJ2-1	14	CASSQAGSYNEQFF	TGTGCCAGCAGCCAAGCGGGCTCCTACAATGAGCAGTTCTTC
TRBV29-1	many	TRBD2	TRBJ2-1	15	CSVEVVRGGHNEQFF	TGCAGCGTTGAAGTGGTTCGGGGGGGTCACAATGAGCAGTTCTTC
TRBV19	-	-	TRBJ2-5	15	CASSPRGTQTETQYF	TGTGCCAGTAGTCCTCGCGGGACACAAACCGAGACCCAGTACTTC
TRBV3-1	many	-	TRBJ2-2	16	CASSELGRPAPGELFF	TGTGCCAGCAGCGAGTTGGGGCGACCTGCTCCCGGGGAGCTGTTTTTT
TRBV7-2	-	TRBD1	TRBJ1-1	15	CASSLYGQGNTEAFF	TGTGCCAGCAGCTTATATGGACAGGGGAACACTGAAGCTTTCTTT
TRBV11-2	many	TRBD1	TRBJ1-1	16	CASSLISGTVNTEAFF	TGTGCCAGCAGCTTAATCTCCGGGACAGTGAACACTGAAGCTTTCTTT
TRBV18	many	-	TRBJ1-5	15	CASSPNRISNQPQHF	TGTGCCAGCTCACCAAATAGGATCAGCAATCAGCCCCAGCATTTT
TRBV5-1	many	TRBD2	TRBJ2-3	17	CASSLLAGDPSTDTQYF	TGCGCCAGCAGCTTACTAGCGGGGGACCCTAGCACAGATACGCAGTATTTT
TRBV7-2	-	-	TRBJ1-4	15	CASSLAVQHAGKLFF	TGTGCCAGCAGCTTAGCTGTACAACATGCGGGAAAACTGTTTTTT